Sequencing of this TCR beta chain was carried out in a study of cytomegalovirus exposure and HLA in healthy donors (dated by TCRdb to 2016 to 2017). Looking at the study overall: According to a later analysis, one platform produced both the roughly 130 validation repertoires and the 620 or so repertoires of the first cohort. The study combined high-throughput TCR immunosequencing, statistical association of individual TCRs with disease status, and machine learning to predict cytomegalovirus infection status. Along with the roughly 700-subject first cohort, a separate validation cohort of more than 90 different subjects was used. The study aimed to test whether signatures of past pathogen exposure could be identified by cataloging public T cell receptors. What the research found in general, with its limitations: The classifier was reported to diagnose cytomegalovirus status with high specificity and sensitivity in both the original and validation cohorts. The authors suggested that the approach could potentially be generalized to other disease states and immunological phenotypes. Most TCR sequences were seen in very few donors, while some public TCRs were found in many individuals. The validation cohort had no HLA typing available for a later analysis, so co-occurrence within that cohort was assessed over all 120 or so repertoires. Of the cluster scores, 85% to 95% were above 0 in a later analysis, which found that TCRs clustered in the first cohort also tended to co-occur in the 95 to 150 validation repertoires. A few of the identified cytomegalovirus-associated TCR beta chains were confirmed in vitro to be specific for cytomegalovirus antigens. The study gave a list of roughly 150 TCR beta chains associated with cytomegalovirus.

Library creation used the immunoSEQ multiplex PCR assay. Regarding the original processing steps: A statistical classification framework was developed to diagnose cytomegalovirus status using the catalog of TCR beta chain sequences. The table was pulled from immuneACCESS by TCRdb, which kept in-frame rearrangements only. Such tables lose some clones; where checked, under half of the loss comes from unresolved V genes, and the rest has no known cause. V and J calls and clone size are those listed in that table; D and trimming were worked out from the DNA. Within this sample are around 160,000 clones, with around 89% of them counted one time only. The ten most abundant clones make up under 3% of the sample. After removal of 5 bases from V and 5 bases from J, the junction retains 6 bases not matched to a gene. The germline V gene (reference sequence) supplies CDR1 LNHDA and CDR2 SQIVND. Spanning cysteine to phenylalanine, the CDR3 consists of 14 amino acids. Only the CDR3 portion is preserved as DNA: 42 bases, with reading frame beginning at the first base.

This clone was detected once. Its target antigen remains unknown. It has no much larger one-base neighbor in the sample; base qualities were not kept. The donors belonged to the validation cohort of around 110 subjects, which was separate from the roughly 670-subject first cohort. The specimen sequenced was PBMCs. This TCR came from a man younger than 30 in good health and CMV-seronegative. The chain employs TRBV19 and TRBJ1-2, and 9 junction bases match TRBD1. The DNA sequence follows: TGTGCCAGTAGTCCAACCGGGACAGGGTATGGCTACACCTTC. Its protein is CASSPTGTGYGYTF. Full variable domain (CDR3 extended with the reference TRBV19 and TRBJ1-2 proteins): DGGITQSPKYLFRKEGQNVTLSCEQNLNHDAMYWYRQDPGQGLRLIYYSQIVNDFQKGDIAEGYSVSREKKESFPLTVTSAQKNPTAFYLCASSPTGTGYGYTFGSGTRLTVV.